This T cell receptor (beta chain) was sequenced during a study of cytomegalovirus exposure and HLA in healthy donors (dated by TCRdb to the late 2010s). Describing the broader study: According to an earlier analysis of around 600 of the donors, some 170 million T cells yielded 120 million or so unique TCR beta sequences and 276 Gb of sequence data. An early release covering over 500 HLA-typed donors comprised approximately 300 gigabases of sequencing data and around 80 million unique TCR sequences. Among the roughly 390 genotyped donors, about 85% belonged to the genetic ancestry cluster associated with self-reported Caucasian donors. The study aimed to test whether cataloging public T cell receptors could reveal signatures of past pathogen exposure. The T cell repertoires of around 730 subjects were profiled by immunosequencing and related to cytomegalovirus serostatus. Besides the first cohort of roughly 640 subjects, a separate validation cohort made up of 120 different subjects was used. To predict cytomegalovirus infection status, the study brought together high-throughput TCR immunosequencing, statistical association of individual TCRs with disease status, and machine learning. In a later analysis, previously published TCR beta repertoires from 600 to 850 donors were re-analyzed and high-resolution HLA genotyping was added so that TCR occurrence patterns could be studied. The later analysis used no new phenotypic data to find candidate immune exposures, relying instead on TCR beta sequences and their occurrence across donors. In an earlier analysis of roughly 600 of the donors, high-throughput TCR beta sequencing was used to judge whether each TCR beta V gene segment behaved as functional or pseudogenic. Donor age, sex, ethnicity and CMV serostatus were compiled together with the repertoire data. In a later genetic analysis, genome-wide SNP genotypes for about three fifths of the roughly 670 donors were used, and that subset was treated as a discovery cohort. All discovery cohort repertoires had been generated on a single sequencing platform. HLA typing included class I and class II loci at four-digit resolution. Typing coverage differed by locus: A, B, C, DRB1 and DQB1 were typed in about 629-630 donors, DQA1 in 500 to 550, DPA1 in approximately 600, and DPB1 in 400 to 480. About five DR-DQ haplotypes were treated as single units for association and clustering because of strong linkage in the cohort. Among some 400 genotyped donors of the cohort, an average of approximately 240,000 unique TCR beta nucleotide sequences were sequenced per donor, roughly a sixth of them non-productive. Results the study describes overall, beyond this receptor: A later genetic analysis reported fewer N-insertions in productive TCRs among donors in an Asian-associated ancestry cluster than the approximately 670-donor mean. In vitro tests confirmed that a few of the cytomegalovirus-associated TCR beta chains recognize cytomegalovirus antigens. An earlier analysis of several hundred of the donors showed that most TCR beta V segments appeared in productive rearrangements either about 87% or about 30% of the time, which broadly matched IMGT annotations. A later analysis found that TCR association rates varied across HLA loci, with DRB1 alleles showing the most associated TCRs and HLA-C alleles the fewest. A group of highly shared sequence variants was considered likely to be a technical artifact of the sequencing pipeline. Most TCR sequences were seen in very few donors, while some public TCRs were found in many individuals. In the study, roughly 160 TCR beta chains were listed as associated with cytomegalovirus. A later analysis found that most CMV-associated TCR beta chains appeared HLA-restricted, with HLA associations seemingly driven largely by CMV exposure. Assigning TCR associations to individual alleles was difficult when HLA alleles, especially DR and DQ, strongly co-occurred. Specific HLA alleles were associated with 16,951 TCR beta sequences at a false discovery rate of 0.05 in a later analysis. Because counts were too low, roughly 18 rarely observed V segments, including chromosome 9 orphons, were left out of the earlier analysis of about 500 of the donors. Some IMGT-functional V segments, including TRBV6-2 and TRBV6-3, could not be distinguished by the 87-base-pair reads and were therefore excluded. It was suggested by the authors that the approach could potentially be generalized to other disease states and immunological phenotypes. An association between a missense DCLRE1C variant and V-gene and J-gene trimming of TCR beta chains was found in a later genetic analysis and replicated in an independent cohort. In a later analysis, several top co-occurrence clusters were reported to appear linked to parvovirus B19, influenza, CMV and Epstein-Barr virus. Because HLA typing was unavailable for some donors at each locus, only the typed subset was used in association tests. This cohort had only TCR beta chains sequenced, and the lack of alpha or paired-chain data limited which features could be detected. Sequencing depth was assumed to be roughly uniform across donors in the presence/absence analyses, though that assumption may not hold. Linkage disequilibrium might explain the correlated functional status among segregating V segments, but an unknown experimental factor could not be ruled out. A further reported finding was that TCR beta sequences accurately predicted the HLA-A and HLA-B alleles for most subjects in the first cohort. The classifier was reported to diagnose cytomegalovirus status with high specificity and sensitivity in both the original cohort and the validation cohort. For the cohort, immune exposure information was limited to CMV serostatus. In a later analysis, HLA-associated TCR beta chains showed more clonal expansion and lower generation probabilities than non-associated chains that were equally common.

Concerning this clone: The clone's antigen remains unknown.

The cohort comprised some 730 healthy bone marrow donors. All cohort members were sampled while nominally healthy, although unrecorded immune exposures were likely present. The donor tested CMV seronegative and was one of the 352 seronegative cohort members. Every donor gave a peripheral blood sample, and the peripheral blood mononuclear cells from that sample were used for TCR beta sequencing. Genomic DNA extraction from the blood cell samples was performed with the Qiagen DNeasy Blood Extraction Kit. Library preparation employed the immunoSEQ multiplex PCR assay. The multiplex PCR relied on a mix of 60 forward primers for TCR Vbeta segments and 13 reverse primers for TCR Jbeta segments. Amplification of the CDR3 region of rearranged TCR beta genes was performed with a multiplex PCR assay on genomic DNA. Amplified TCR beta libraries were sequenced as 87-base-pair reads on the Illumina HiSeq System. The source study handled its data this way. A later analysis tallied roughly 80 million unique TCR beta chains across the 666 repertoires, and some 10 million of those chains were shared by two or more donors. Raw reads were error-corrected and collapsed into unique sequences by a nearest-neighbor algorithm in which closely related sequences were merged to remove PCR and sequencing errors. Alignment of CDR3 sequences to IMGT reference sequences was used to assign V, D and J gene segments. Each retained sequence needed at least a six-nucleotide match to both a V gene segment and a J gene segment. Rearrangements were called productive when the CDR3 lacked stop codons and stayed in frame with V and J; all others were non-productive. CDR3 was defined according to IMGT convention as the region running from the second conserved V-encoded cysteine to the conserved J-encoded phenylalanine. The earlier analysis of some 580 of the donors excluded any sequence lacking an unambiguous match to a single V gene segment. In an earlier analysis of 587 of the donors, a V segment was called functional when productive rearrangements were above 56.7%, and segregating when the standard deviation between donors exceeded 5%. A statistical classification framework was built to diagnose cytomegalovirus status from the catalog of TCR beta chain sequences. V and J gene assignment, in a later analysis, came from comparing TCR nucleotide sequences with IMGT/GENE-DB human TR gene sequences. A later analysis assigned CDR3 sequences and most-parsimonious VDJ recombination scenarios with the TCRdist pipeline. In a later analysis, each TCR beta chain was defined by its CDR3 amino acid sequence together with its V-gene family, and reads lacking a unique V-gene family were excluded. In a later analysis, a few hundred highly shared, low-generation-probability nucleotide sequences were removed to address suspected cross-contamination and a sequencing artifact. For each public chain, a later analysis derived a clonal expansion index from normalized ranks of inferred template counts within each repertoire. A later analysis computed generation probabilities with a VDJ recombination model fitted to out-of-frame rearrangements, and checked the results against IGoR. A later analysis scored TCR-TCR, TCR-HLA and TCR-CMV co-occurrence with hypergeometric tests, applying a repertoire-size bias correction to TCR pairs. A later analysis estimated false discovery rates by permuting HLA or CMV assignments 20 times. In a later analysis, co-occurring TCRs were grouped with DBSCAN, and TCRdist sequence similarity was added when clustering was performed within HLA-allele-positive subsets. Repertoires with fewer than 30,000 or more than 120,000 public chains, plus five repertoires with anomalous nucleotide sharing, were excluded from co-occurrence clustering. Held by TCRdb, this immuneACCESS table contains in-frame sequences only and omits some clones. Under half of the omission traces to an unresolved V gene where checked; the cause of the rest is unknown. The V and J calls and clone size were taken over from that table, and D and trimming were inferred from the DNA. This specimen's table enumerates roughly 42,000 clones. Over 1% of the sample goes to the ten largest clones.

For CDR1 and CDR2, the germline V gene lists SQVTM and ANQGSEA. The CDR3 runs 12 residues from the cysteine to the phenylalanine. Of all the DNA, just the CDR3 is kept, 36 bases in frame from base 1. V is cut back by 4 bases and J by 5 bases, with 5 bases in the junction unmatched. The TCR originated in a man aged 30-40 years in good health and CMV-seronegative. Input material: PBMCs. This chain is built from TRBV29-1 and TRBJ2-7; TRBD2 agrees with 7 junctional bases. The sequenced DNA is TGCAGCGTTGGAAGGGAGGGGAACGAGCAGTACTTC. Translated, it reads CSVGREGNEQYF.